This T cell receptor (beta chain) stems from a study of T cell changes during pregnancy in multiple sclerosis. TCRdb keeps only in-frame clones here, not all; method: immunoSEQ multiplex PCR. In the table there are 40,000 to 60,000 clones, approximately 95% of which are singletons. The germline CDR1 and CDR2 sequences are SGHDT and YYEEEE. Trimming removed 3 bases at V and 5 bases at J, with 18 bases between. The CDR3 runs 16 residues. The chain carries TRBV5-6 and TRBJ2-1, with D possibly TRBD2 on 7 matching bases. This TCR was recovered from a female donor with multiple sclerosis, enrolled in a pregnancy study. The sample in question was CD4+ T cells from peripheral blood mononuclear cells, obtained in the first trimester of pregnancy. CDR3 amino acids: CASSWGGLAQNNEQFF. The CDR3 DNA reads TGTGCCAGCAGCTGGGGGGGGCTAGCCCAAAACAATGAGCAGTTCTTC.